This T cell receptor beta chain appears in the sequencing data of a study of cytomegalovirus exposure and HLA in healthy donors. PCR used 60 Vbeta primers and 13 Jbeta primers. Using immunoSEQ multiplex PCR, the repertoire was profiled, and TCRdb retains in-frame clones only, with some absent. The data show more than 140,000 clones, with 64% seen just once and less than 3.5% held by the top ten. As regards this clone: Its specificity is unknown.

Trimming cost V 1 base and J 6 bases, with 16 bases left between them. Germline V gene lookup returns CDR1 GTSNPN and CDR2 SVGIG (reference sequence). The CDR3 runs 14 residues. Study-level results: An ancestry cluster, one associated with Asian ancestry, reportedly showed fewer N-insertions than the roughly 610-donor mean in a later analysis. In a later analysis, at a false discovery rate of 0.05, under 20,000 TCR beta sequences were associated with HLA alleles.

The sequenced sample consisted of PBMCs. The source of this sequence is a woman aged 30 to 39 in good health and CMV-seropositive. The chain combines TRBV30 with TRBJ2-7; D is possibly TRBD1 (6 bases). Here the CDR3 reads CAWSATGFLSEQYF. Here the CDR3 DNA reads TGTGCCTGGAGTGCAACAGGGTTTCTTTCCGAGCAGTACTTC.